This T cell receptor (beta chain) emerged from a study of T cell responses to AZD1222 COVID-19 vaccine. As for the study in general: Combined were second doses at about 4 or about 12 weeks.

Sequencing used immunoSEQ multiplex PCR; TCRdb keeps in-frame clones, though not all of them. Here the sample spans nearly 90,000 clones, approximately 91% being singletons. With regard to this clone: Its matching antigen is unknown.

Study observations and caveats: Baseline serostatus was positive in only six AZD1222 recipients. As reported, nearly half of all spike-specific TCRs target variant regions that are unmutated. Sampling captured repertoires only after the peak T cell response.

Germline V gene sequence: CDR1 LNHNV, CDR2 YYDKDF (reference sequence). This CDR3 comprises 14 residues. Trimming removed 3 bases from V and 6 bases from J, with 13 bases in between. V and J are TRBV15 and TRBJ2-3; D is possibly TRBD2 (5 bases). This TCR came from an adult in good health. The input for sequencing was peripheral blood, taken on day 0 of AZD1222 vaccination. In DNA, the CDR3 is TGTGCCACCAGCAGCGTTAGCGCCCTGGATACGCAGTATTTT. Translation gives CATSSVSALDTQYF.